What follows are 21 T cell receptor beta chains derived from one specimen sequenced in a study of blood T cell repertoires in COVID-19. The repertoire was sequenced with immunoSEQ multiplex PCR; TCRdb's copy has only in-frame clones and lacks some. The sample gives approximately 300,000 clones, around 84% of which show up once; about 1.9% is in the top ten. Sequencing was performed on PBMCs or T cells enriched from blood (not recorded which). These receptors all come from a woman in her thirties who had been exposed to COVID-19.

The V call is TRBV12-3 or TRBV12-4, the J call TRBJ1-2; the D is unclear. The CDR3 sequence is 12 residues long. Between the trimmed V and J ends, which lost 5 bases and 3 bases, there was a span of 7 bases. The CDR3 is CASSRVYYGYTF. Here the CDR3 DNA reads TGTGCCAGCAGTCGCGTTTACTATGGCTACACCTTC.

This clone came up once. The CDR3 nucleotides are TGTGCCAGCAGCTTAGGGGCCAGGGGGAACTATGGCTACACCTTC. Translated: CASSLGARGNYGYTF. The genes are TRBV13 and TRBJ1-2; 7 nucleotides align to TRBD1. This CDR3 has 15 amino acids. Trimming cost V 0 bases and J 2 bases; bases outside gene matches: 3. Germline assignment: CDR1 PRHDT and CDR2 FYEKMQ (reference sequence).

V is TRBV5-1 and J is TRBJ2-3, with D possibly matching TRBD1 (5 bases). Between the trimmed V and J ends, which lost 0 bases and 0 bases, there was a span of 11 bases. The germline gives CDR1 SGHRS, CDR2 YFSETQ. The CDR3 length is 16 residues. The CDR3 DNA follows: TGCGCCAGCAGCTTGGCAGGGATGGGGAGCACAGATACGCAGTATTTT. Translated: CASSLAGMGSTDTQYF. Complete variable domain (other parts from reference TRBV5-1 and TRBJ2-3): KAGVTQTPRYLIKTRGQQVTLSCSPISGHRSVSWYQQTPGQGLQFLFEYFSETQRNKGNFPGRFSGRQFSNSRSEMNVSTLELGDSALYLCASSLAGMGSTDTQYFGPGTRLTVL.

This clone was detected a few times. The rearrangement links TRBV7-2 to TRBJ2-3; 7 bases map to TRBD2. CDR1 SGHTA and CDR2 FQGNSA come from the germline V gene. V lost 2 bases and J lost 6; bases outside the gene matches: 11. There are 16 residues in the CDR3. The CDR3 DNA follows: TGTGCCAGCAGCTTACTCGGGGGGTTGCCCCCGGATACGCAGTATTTT. Translated, it gives CASSLLGGLPPDTQYF.

The chain employs TRBV6-2 or TRBV6-3 and TRBJ2-1, with D hard to call. V lost 5 bases and J 6 bases, leaving 8 bases between the germline ends. The CDR3 runs to 12 residues. The V gene's germline CDR1 is MNHEY and CDR2 SVGEGT. The CDR3 sequence is CASSLFVNEQFF. In DNA, the CDR3 is TGTGCCAGCAGTCTTTTCGTCAATGAGCAGTTCTTC.

The gene calls are TRBV5-1 and TRBJ1-6; 7 bases line up with TRBD1. CDR1 is SGHRS and CDR2 is YFSETQ in the germline V gene. The CDR3 covers 14 residues. Trimming at V came to 5 bases and at J to 8 bases, leaving 7 bases not matched to a gene. The CDR3 loop reads CASRQGILDSPLHF. The CDR3 DNA reads as TGCGCCAGCAGACAGGGGATTTTGGATTCACCCCTCCACTTT.

CDR3 sequence reads: CSVEDSSRQFF. As DNA, the CDR3 is TGCAGCGTTGAGGACAGTTCTAGGCAGTTCTTC. V usage is TRBV29-1 and J usage is TRBJ2-1, with TRBD1 as a possible D gene (6 bases). This CDR3 has 11 amino acids. V was trimmed by 3 bases and J by 12 bases, leaving 12 bases between them. The germline V gene encodes CDR1 SQVTM and CDR2 ANQGSEA.

This clone was picked up a small number of times. The V gene is TRBV5-1, the J gene TRBJ2-7; TRBD1 might be the D (6 bases). In germline, CDR1 is SGHRS, CDR2 YFSETQ. Between the trimmed V and J ends, which lost 2 bases and 6 bases, there was a span of 6 bases. The CDR3 consists of 11 residues. The DNA of the CDR3 is TGCGCCAGCAGCTTCAGGGGCGAGCAGTACTTC. Amino acids: CASSFRGEQYF.

The chain uses TRBV7-8 and TRBJ1-1; 7 bases align to TRBD1. V was pared by 1 base and J by 5 bases, with 4 bases of the junction left unmatched. The length of the CDR3 is 14 residues. Per the germline V gene, CDR1 is SGHVS and CDR2 is FQNEAQ. The CDR3 loop is CASSLGQGETEAFF. CDR3 DNA sequence: TGTGCCAGCAGCTTAGGGCAGGGGGAAACTGAAGCTTTCTTT.

The chain carries TRBV10-3 and TRBJ2-2; 8 nucleotides align to TRBD2. The J segment lost 3 bases and the V segment lost 1 base, leaving 4 bases of the junction unmatched. CDR3 length: 16 amino acids. The V gene's germline CDR1 is ENHRY and CDR2 SYGVKD. The CDR3 loop is CAISEFGGADTGELFF. DNA of the CDR3: TGTGCCATCAGTGAGTTCGGGGGGGCGGACACCGGGGAGCTGTTTTTT.

The rearrangement joins TRBV27 to TRBJ1-5, with D perhaps matching TRBD1 (5 bases). Per the germline V gene, CDR1 is MNHEY and CDR2 is SMNVEV (reference sequence). The length of the CDR3 is 15 residues. Between the trimmed V and J ends, which lost 4 bases and 4 bases, there was a span of 14 bases. The CDR3, as DNA: TGTGCCAGCAGTTCCCGGGGGGGTGAGAATCAGCCCCAGCATTTT. It codes for CASSSRGGENQPQHF.

As concerns this clone: This same CDR3 is encoded by further DNA sequences in the sample. The chain has TRBV28 and TRBJ2-1; 9 positions match TRBD1. CDR1 is MDHEN, CDR2 SYDVKM, per germline. The J segment lost 3 bases and the V segment lost 4 bases, leaving 4 bases of the junction unmatched. There are 15 residues in the CDR3. CDR3 protein: CASSSPGQGYNEQFF. As DNA, the CDR3 is TGTGCCAGCAGTTCTCCGGGACAGGGCTACAATGAGCAGTTCTTC.

The chain links TRBV7-9 to TRBJ2-1, with TRBD2 identical over 7 bases. CDR1 and CDR2 from the germline V gene are SEHNR and FQNEAQ (reference sequence). The CDR3 has 15 residues. Germline trimming cut 4 bases from V and 7 bases from J; bases unmatched to any gene: 10. The CDR3 spells CASSSTGGARNEQFF. CDR3 nucleotide sequence: TGTGCCAGCAGCTCGACGGGAGGAGCGAGGAATGAGCAGTTCTTC.

This clone appeared once. This chain links TRBV4-2 with TRBJ2-1; 10 bases match TRBD2. The trim removed 4 bases at V and 0 bases at J, leaving 15 bases unmatched. Per germline, CDR1 LGHNA and CDR2 YNFKEQ. CDR3 length: 20 residues. CDR3 sequence (DNA): TGTGCCAGCAGCCTTCAAGAGGCTAGCGGGAGTCATAGCTCCTACAATGAGCAGTTCTTC. Translating gives CASSLQEASGSHSSYNEQFF.

The chain couples TRBV28 to TRBJ2-5; 8 bases line up with TRBD2. The J segment lost 3 bases and the V segment lost 5 bases, leaving 5 bases of the junction unmatched. CDR1 MDHEN and CDR2 SYDVKM come from the germline V gene. CDR3 length: 14 residues. The CDR3 nucleotides are TGTGCCAGCAGTCCGGGGGGGCTGAAAGAGACCCAGTACTTC. This encodes CASSPGGLKETQYF.

The gene calls are TRBV28 and TRBJ1-6; D is undetermined. Per germline, CDR1 MDHEN and CDR2 SYDVKM. The CDR3 has 16 amino acids. V dropped 3 bases and J dropped 7 bases, with 16 bases sitting between them. The CDR3 loop reads CASSFDGGLGNSPLHF. CDR3 coding DNA: TGTGCCAGCAGTTTCGACGGAGGGCTTGGAAATTCACCCCTCCACTTT. Based on the CDR3 plus reference TRBV28 and TRBJ1-6, the full variable domain is DVKVTQSSRYLVKRTGEKVFLECVQDMDHENMFWYRQDPGLGLRLIYFSYDVKMKEKGDIPEGYSVSREKKERFSLILESASTNQTSMYLCASSFDGGLGNSPLHFGNGTRLTVT.

CDR3 residues: CASSLGDTQYF. The CDR3 region has the DNA TGTGCCAGCAGCCTGGGCGATACGCAGTATTTT. The chain uses TRBV4-2 and TRBJ2-3; D uncertain. The CDR3 covers 11 residues. CDR1 LGHNA and CDR2 YNFKEQ come from the germline V gene. Trimming stripped 4 bases from V and 6 bases from J, with 5 bases between.

This clone has only one observation. The chain has TRBV20-1 and TRBJ2-5, with 7 bases aligning to TRBD2. Losses at the gene ends were 3 bases for V and 2 bases for J; bases not matched to a gene: 9. In germline, CDR1 is DFQATT, CDR2 SNEGSKA (reference sequence). The CDR3 contains 15 residues. The CDR3 region is CSASESGGGQETQYF. CDR3 nucleotide sequence: TGCAGTGCTAGTGAGTCGGGGGGAGGTCAAGAGACCCAGTACTTC.

CDR3 sequence: CASSRTSGGANVLTF. The CDR3 bases are TGTGCCAGCAGCCGGACTAGCGGTGGGGCCAACGTCCTGACTTTC. The V call is TRBV5-5, the J call TRBJ2-6, with 10 bases lining up with TRBD2. The ends lost 4 bases at V and 3 bases at J; junction bases unmatched: 1. The V gene's germline CDR1 is SGHKS and CDR2 YYEKEE (reference sequence). The CDR3 is made up of 15 amino acids. Based on the CDR3 plus reference TRBV5-5 and TRBJ2-6, the full variable domain is DAGVTQSPTHLIKTRGQQVTLRCSPISGHKSVSWYQQVLGQGPQFIFQYYEKEERGRGNFPDRFSARQFPNYSSELNVNALLLGDSALYLCASSRTSGGANVLTFGAGSRLTVL.

This rearrangement joins TRBV9 to TRBJ1-3; D is unclear. Germline CDR1 reads SGDLS; CDR2 reads YYNGEE. The CDR3 totals 13 residues. V shed 3 bases and J shed 5 bases, with 9 bases lying between them. CDR3 bases: TGTGCCAGCAGCGATCCGGGGAGAAACACCATATATTTT. Protein product: CASSDPGRNTIYF.

The chain carries TRBV5-1 and TRBJ2-5, with D maybe TRBD2 (5 bases). V shed 1 base and J shed 2 bases, with 6 bases lying between them. This CDR3 contains 13 residues. CDR1 is SGHRS and CDR2 is YFSETQ in the germline V gene. The CDR3 DNA follows: TGCGCCAGCAGCTTGCCGGGGCAAGAGACCCAGTACTTC. Encoded protein: CASSLPGQETQYF.